These 28 T cell receptor beta chains share one sample of origin, sequenced in a study of Graves' ophthalmopathy and Graves' hyperthyroidism. The sequenced template was RNA, covering the TCR beta CDR3 region. An opening RT-PCR round employed HTBI primers and preceded a second-round multiplex PCR. TCRdb ran MiXCR on the multiplex PCR reads and lists one entry per CDR3 protein. The table records more than 1,000,000 distinct CDR3 sequences, 35% to 45% of them present only once. Material for sequencing was peripheral blood or thyroid tissue (not recorded which). The receptors come from an adult man with Graves' hyperthyroidism.

This chain joins TRBV20-1 and TRBJ2-7; the D gene is possibly TRBD1 (5 bases). The CDR3 spans 14 residues. Germline V lookup: CDR1 DFQATT, CDR2 SNEGSKA (reference sequence). The ends were cut back, 0 bases at V and 2 bases at J, with 11 bases in the middle. In DNA, the CDR3 is TGCAGTGCTAGAGACATAGGGGTTACCTACGAGCAGTACTTC. It encodes CSARDIGVTYEQYF.

The chain joins TRBV7-8 to TRBJ2-6; maybe TRBD2 (6 bases). Germline CDR1 is SGHVS and CDR2 is FQNEAQ. The CDR3 length is 17 residues. Trimming cost V 4 bases and J 0 bases, with 13 bases left between them. The CDR3 loop reads CASSSVAAASGANVLTF. The DNA for the CDR3 is TGTGCCAGCAGCTCCGTAGCGGCTGCCTCTGGGGCCAACGTCCTGACTTTC.

V gene TRBV25-1 combines with J gene TRBJ1-4; D remains unclear. This CDR3 is 15 amino acids long. CDR1 is MGHDK, CDR2 SYGVNS, per germline. Deletions cut 1 base from V and 8 bases from J, with 14 bases between. CDR3 in DNA: TGTGCCAGCAGTGAATTCCGGGGTAGAAGCGAAAAACTGTTTTTT. Amino acids: CASSEFRGRSEKLFF.

This chain joins TRBV6-5 and TRBJ1-1; D may be TRBD1 (6 bases). This CDR3 is 17 amino acids long. With 2 bases removed from V and 4 bases from J, the gap between germline ends came to 20 bases. Germline V CDR1 and CDR2: MNHEY, SVGAGI. In DNA, the CDR3 is TGTGCCAGCAGTTACGTCCCAGGGACACGGGCGGGCACTGAAGCTTTCTTT. It is translated as CASSYVPGTRAGTEAFF.

This clonotype was seen repeatedly, ten times or more. This chain's CDR3 is CASSTPEETQYF. The CDR3 coding sequence is TGTGCCAGTAGTACCCCAGAAGAGACCCAGTACTTC. V is TRBV19 and J is TRBJ2-5; unclear D gene. Trimming took off 4 bases at V and 3 bases at J, with 6 bases between the two ends. The germline CDR1 and CDR2 sequences are LNHDA and SQIVND (reference sequence). This CDR3 is 12 amino acids long.

The table lists this clonotype with many counts. The chain employs TRBV9 and TRBJ1-2; 8 bases align to TRBD1. After removal of 6 bases from V and 6 bases from J, the junction contained 10 bases not matched to a gene. CDR1 SGDLS and CDR2 YYNGEE come from the germline V gene. The CDR3 extends over 14 amino acids. DNA for the CDR3: TGTGCCAGCACCAACACAGGGGGGGTTGATGGCTACACCTTC. Its protein product is CASTNTGGVDGYTF.

The chain links TRBV5-1 to TRBJ2-5; D is uncertain. Germline V lookup: CDR1 SGHRS, CDR2 YFSETQ. Trimming removed 6 bases at V and 7 bases at J, with 13 bases between. The CDR3 contains 12 residues. CDR3 residues: CASTIGAGTQYF. The CDR3 nucleotides read TGCGCCAGCACCATCGGTGCTGGGACCCAGTACTTC.

This clonotype was recorded at least ten times. The V gene is TRBV5-1, the J gene TRBJ2-7; 9 nucleotides match TRBD2. This CDR3 has 14 residues. Germline-derived CDR1 and CDR2 are SGHRS and YFSETQ. The trim removed 5 bases at V and 5 bases at J, leaving 8 bases unmatched. CDR3 DNA: TGCGCCAGCAGAATGGGACTAGCATATAACGAGCAGTACTTC. It yields the protein CASRMGLAYNEQYF.

This chain uses TRBV2 with TRBJ2-5, with 8 bases matching TRBD2. Germline values: CDR1 SNHLY, CDR2 FYNNEI. The CDR3 is 18 amino acids. The J segment lost 11 bases and the V segment lost 4 bases, leaving 24 bases of the junction unmatched. CDR3 nucleotide sequence: TGTGCCAGCAGTGTTACGGGGGGGGCAGAGCACCCAAGAGAGGGGCAGTACTTC. This encodes CASSVTGGAEHPREGQYF.

The chain is built from TRBV29-1 and TRBJ2-7, with D unclear. CDR3 length: 13 amino acids. CDR1 SQVTM and CDR2 ANQGSEA come from the germline V gene. V shed 3 bases and J shed 2 bases, with 11 bases lying between them. CDR3 residues: CSVEKASTYEQYF. CDR3 nucleotide sequence: TGCAGCGTTGAGAAGGCCAGTACCTACGAGCAGTACTTC.

V usage is TRBV6-6 and J usage is TRBJ2-5, with 8 nucleotides matching TRBD1. V dropped 6 bases and J dropped 4; count of bases not matched to a gene: 13. Germline V gene lookup returns CDR1 MNHNY and CDR2 SVGAGI (reference sequence). The CDR3 spans 16 residues. CDR3 amino acids: CASSIEAGGALETQYF. Written as DNA, the CDR3 is TGTGCCAGCAGCATAGAGGCAGGGGGCGCCTTAGAGACCCAGTACTTC.

Comments on this clonotype: Sequence at one end of the junction differs from germline and may be a read error. This chain connects TRBV7-6 to TRBJ2-7, with D maybe TRBD2 (6 bases). Germline CDR1 is SGHVS and CDR2 is FNYEAQ. The CDR3 sequence is 14 residues long. CDR3 DNA: TGTGCCAGCAGCTTAGGGCCTAGTCGCGGGGAGCTGTACTTC. Protein product: CASSLGPSRGELYF.

J is TRBJ2-7 and V is TRBV5-6; D not certain. The CDR3 loop spans 14 amino acids. The germline V and J ends were trimmed by 6 bases and 5 bases, with 18 bases remaining between them. Germline V CDR1 and CDR2: SGHDT, YYEEEE. The CDR3 DNA is TGTGCCAGCAACTGGATTAAGGGTTCCCACGAGCAGTACTTC. This codes for CASNWIKGSHEQYF. Using reference TRBV5-6 and TRBJ2-7 for the parts outside the CDR3, the full variable domain is DAGVTQSPTHLIKTRGQQVTLRCSPKSGHDTVSWYQQALGQGPQFIFQYYEEEERQRGNFPDRFSGHQFPNYSSELNVNALLLGDSALYLCASNWIKGSHEQYFGPGTRLTVT.

Details on this clonotype: Sequence at one end of the junction differs from germline and may be a read error. This sequence joins TRBV28 and TRBJ2-7, with a tentative D call TRBD1 (8 bases). This CDR3 region has 15 residues. CDR1 MDHEN and CDR2 SYDVKM come from the germline V gene. This CDR3 is CASSPQDREGFEQYF. In DNA form, the CDR3 reads TGCGCCAGCAGCCCACAGGACAGGGAGGGGTTTGAGCAGTACTTC.

Only a few counts were recorded for this clonotype. A much larger clone sits a single nucleotide away, making a read error possible. The CDR3, as DNA: TGTGCCAGCAGCTGCGGGACAGTGAGCGGGGAGCTGTTTTTT. It translates to CASSCGTVSGELFF. The V gene is TRBV7-9, the J gene TRBJ2-2, with D possibly TRBD1 on 7 matching bases. Per the germline V gene, CDR1 is SEHNR and CDR2 is FQNEAQ (reference sequence). V was shortened by 4 bases and J by 7 bases, with 13 bases between the two germline ends. The CDR3 consists of 14 residues.

The chain combines TRBV30 with TRBJ1-1; a weak D match, TRBD1 (6 bases). CDR1 and CDR2 from the germline V gene are GTSNPN and SVGIG (reference sequence). Trimming left V 1 base short and J 4 bases short, with 7 bases between. The CDR3 consists of 12 residues. CDR3 in DNA: TGTGCCTGGAGTGCCAGGGGCACTGAAGCTTTCTTT. It translates to CAWSARGTEAFF.

V and J are TRBV12-3 or TRBV12-4 and TRBJ2-5; tentative D call: TRBD2 (6 bases). Trimming removed 5 bases from V and 9 bases from J, with 10 bases in between. The CDR3 has 11 residues. This chain's CDR3 is CASSPREPQYF. CDR3 DNA: TGTGCCAGCAGTCCACGGGAGCCCCAGTACTTC.

This clonotype was seen a few times. The chain carries TRBV6-5 and TRBJ1-4; D is ambiguous. CDR3 length: 14 amino acids. The germline CDR1 and CDR2 sequences are MNHEY and SVGAGI. Trimming took off 6 bases at V and 5 bases at J, with 13 bases between the two ends. CDR3: CASSPYVGNEKLFF. CDR3 DNA sequence: TGTGCCAGCAGCCCGTATGTAGGGAATGAAAAACTGTTTTTT.

This clonotype was found many times. V and J are TRBV20-1 and TRBJ1-5; the match to TRBD1 covers 8 bases. V was clipped by 6 bases and J by 6 bases; unmatched bases: 10. This CDR3 contains 14 residues. The V gene's germline CDR1 is DFQATT and CDR2 SNEGSKA (reference sequence). DNA for the CDR3: TGCAGTGCAAACGACAGGGGACAGCGTCAGCCCCAGCATTTT. It codes for CSANDRGQRQPQHF.

This clonotype was seen repeatedly, ten times or more. The CDR3 nucleotides are TGTGCCAGCAGACCCATGGGGCGTCGAGGCACCGGGGAGCTGTTTTTT. Translating it yields CASRPMGRRGTGELFF. This rearrangement joins TRBV7-8 to TRBJ2-2; tentatively, D is TRBD1 (5 bases). V gave up 6 bases and J gave up 4 bases, with 18 bases separating them. This CDR3 region has 16 residues. The V gene's germline CDR1 is SGHVS and CDR2 FQNEAQ.

This chain uses TRBV30 with TRBJ2-7, with 12 bases identical to TRBD2. The V segment lost 7 bases and the J segment 6 bases; nucleotides outside the gene matches: 7. CDR1 GTSNPN and CDR2 SVGIG come from the germline V gene (reference sequence). CDR3 length equals 13 residues. In nucleotides, the CDR3 is TGTGCCTTGCTAGCGGGAGGGCATCGCGAGCAGTACTTC. Its translation: CALLAGGHREQYF. Full variable domain (outside the CDR3, taken from reference TRBV30 and TRBJ2-7): SQTIHQWPATLVQPVGSPLSLECTVEGTSNPNLYWYRQAAGRGLQLLFYSVGIGQISSEVPQNLSASRPQDRQFILSSKKLLLSDSGFYLCALLAGGHREQYFGPGTRLTVT.

About this clonotype: A much more abundant neighbour one base away suggests this may be a read error. Likely a read error: the CDR3 ends without its conserved phenylalanine or tryptophan. This chain uses TRBV7-2 with TRBJ2-2; D is possibly TRBD1 (6 bases). The CDR3 has 16 amino acids. Between the trimmed V and J ends, which lost 5 bases and 3 bases, there was a span of 16 bases. Germline V lookup: CDR1 SGHTA, CDR2 FQGNSA. The CDR3 loop is CASSRGSSGYTGELFS. The DNA for the CDR3 is TGTGCCAGCAGCAGGGGGTCGTCGGGTTACACCGGGGAGCTGTTTTCT.

This clonotype was counted a few times. The chain combines TRBV19 with TRBJ1-3; maybe TRBD1 (6 bases). V shed 5 bases and J shed 0 bases, with 14 bases lying between them. CDR1 and CDR2 (germline): LNHDA, SQIVND (reference sequence). There are 16 residues in the CDR3. The CDR3 bases are TGTGCCAGTAGTGTGACAGGATCCTACTCTGGAAACACCATATATTTT. It encodes CASSVTGSYSGNTIYF.

The chain is built from TRBV25-1 and TRBJ1-4; perhaps TRBD1 as D (6 bases). The V end lost 0 bases, the J end lost 7 bases, and 9 bases lay between the germline ends. Germline-derived CDR1 and CDR2 are MGHDK and SYGVNS. This CDR3 comprises 14 residues. CDR3 DNA: TGTGCCAGCAGTGAATATAGGGGGGCTGAAAAACTGTTTTTT. This translates into CASSEYRGAEKLFF. Complete variable domain (other parts from reference TRBV25-1 and TRBJ1-4): EADIYQTPRYLVIGTGKKITLECSQTMGHDKMYWYQQDPGMELHLIHYSYGVNSTEKGDLSSESTVSRIRTEHFPLTLESARPSHTSQYLCASSEYRGAEKLFFGSGTQLSVL.

The table lists this clonotype with many counts. The CDR3 DNA reads TGTGCCAGCAGCGAGACAAACAAGAATCAGCCCCAGCATTTT. Translated, it gives CASSETNKNQPQHF. The V call is TRBV5-8, the J call TRBJ1-5; D call uncertain. The germline V gene encodes CDR1 SGHTS and CDR2 YDEGEE. The length of the CDR3 is 14 residues. V gave up 4 bases and J gave up 4 bases, with 12 bases separating them.

This clonotype was seen a few times. This chain connects TRBV9 to TRBJ2-2; TRBD2 is a possible D gene (6 bases). CDR1 and CDR2 (germline): SGDLS, YYNGEE. This CDR3 comprises 16 residues. Trimming removed 2 bases at V and 2 bases at J, with 13 bases between. CDR3 in DNA: TGTGCCAGCAGCGTCTCTGGGGGGAGAAACACCGGGGAGCTGTTTTTT. It is translated as CASSVSGGRNTGELFF.

This clonotype was counted only a few times. This sequence joins TRBV15 and TRBJ1-5, with D maybe TRBD1 (5 bases). The CDR3 runs 15 residues. The V end lost 5 bases, the J end lost 2 bases, and 13 bases lay between the germline ends. Germline loops: CDR1 LNHNV, CDR2 YYDKDF (reference sequence). CDR3 in amino acids: CATSRGGQGNQPQHF. The CDR3, as DNA: TGTGCCACCAGCCGGGGCGGGCAGGGCAATCAGCCCCAGCATTTT.

The genes are TRBV7-9 and TRBJ2-7, with 7 bases matching TRBD1. V lost 7 bases to trimming and J lost 5 bases; unmatched junction nucleotides: 14. CDR3 length: 15 residues. Germline lookup yields CDR1 SEHNR and CDR2 FQNEAQ (reference sequence). CDR3 residues: CASTKWSGTGDEQYF. CDR3 nucleotides: TGTGCCAGCACCAAATGGTCAGGCACAGGGGACGAGCAGTACTTC.